The TCR beta chain described here comes from a study of blood T cell repertoires in COVID-19. Study summary: The origin of the acute and convalescent COVID-19 samples was the United States, Italy and Spain.

Seattle patients were enrolled during active infection and followed longitudinally. V was clipped by 3 bases and J by 0 bases, with 6 bases between them. CDR1 MDHEN and CDR2 SYDVKM come from the germline V gene. The CDR3 contains 14 residues. In the original analysis: Using reference gene primer amplification, nucleated cell counts were estimated. Method: immunoSEQ multiplex PCR; TCRdb's copy keeps in-frame clones and lacks some. From that table come the V and J calls and clone size; the DNA was used to work out D and trimming. The sample contains fewer than 300,000 clones, roughly 80% of which appear only once.

The specimen was peripheral blood. V usage is TRBV28 and J usage is TRBJ2-1; D uncertain. This receptor was obtained from a person aged 70 to 85 with COVID-19, enrolled during active disease. The CDR3, as DNA: TGTGCCAGCAGTTTTCACAGCTCCTACAATGAGCAGTTCTTC. Translating gives CASSFHSSYNEQFF.